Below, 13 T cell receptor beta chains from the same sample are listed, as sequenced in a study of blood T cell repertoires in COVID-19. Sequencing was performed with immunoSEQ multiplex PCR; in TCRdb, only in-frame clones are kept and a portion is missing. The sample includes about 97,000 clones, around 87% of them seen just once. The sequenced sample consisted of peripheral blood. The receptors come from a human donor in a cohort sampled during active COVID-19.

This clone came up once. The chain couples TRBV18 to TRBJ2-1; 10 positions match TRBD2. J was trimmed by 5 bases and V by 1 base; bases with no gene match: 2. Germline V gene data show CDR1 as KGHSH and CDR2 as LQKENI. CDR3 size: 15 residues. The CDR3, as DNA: TGTGCCAGCTCACCACTAGCGGGAGGAAACAATGAGCAGTTCTTC. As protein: CASSPLAGGNNEQFF.

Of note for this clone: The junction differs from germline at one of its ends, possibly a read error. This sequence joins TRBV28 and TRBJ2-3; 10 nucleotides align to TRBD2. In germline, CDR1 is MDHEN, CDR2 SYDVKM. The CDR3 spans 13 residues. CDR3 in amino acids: CASSSYILAGAIW. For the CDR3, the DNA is TGTGCCAGCAGTTCCTACATTCTAGCGGGAGCCATCTGG.

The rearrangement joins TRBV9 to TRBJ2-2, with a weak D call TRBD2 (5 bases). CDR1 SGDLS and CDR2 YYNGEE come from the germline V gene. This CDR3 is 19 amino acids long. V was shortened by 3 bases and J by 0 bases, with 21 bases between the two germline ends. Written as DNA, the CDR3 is TGTGCCAGCAGCGGAGGGATGTTAAGACGGACTTCGAACACCGGGGAGCTGTTTTTT. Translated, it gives CASSGGMLRRTSNTGELFF. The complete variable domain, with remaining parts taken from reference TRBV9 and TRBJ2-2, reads DSGVTQTPKHLITATGQRVTLRCSPRSGDLSVYWYQQSLDQGLQFLIQYYNGEERAKGNILERFSAQQFPDLHSELNLSSLELGDSALYFCASSGGMLRRTSNTGELFFGEGSRLTVL.

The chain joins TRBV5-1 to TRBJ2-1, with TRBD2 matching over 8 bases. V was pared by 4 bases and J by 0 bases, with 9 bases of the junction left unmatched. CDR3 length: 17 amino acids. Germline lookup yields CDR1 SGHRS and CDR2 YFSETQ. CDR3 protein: CASSPGGVTSSYNEQFF. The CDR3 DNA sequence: TGCGCCAGCAGCCCGGGGGGGGTCACGAGCTCCTACAATGAGCAGTTCTTC.

The CDR3: CASGRGLAVSTDTQYF. CDR3 nucleotide sequence: TGTGCCAGCGGGAGGGGACTAGCGGTCAGCACAGATACGCAGTATTTT. This sequence joins TRBV21-1 and TRBJ2-3; TRBD2 reflects the table's D call only, with no check against the DNA. TRBV21-1 is a listed pseudogene. The length of the CDR3 is 16 residues.

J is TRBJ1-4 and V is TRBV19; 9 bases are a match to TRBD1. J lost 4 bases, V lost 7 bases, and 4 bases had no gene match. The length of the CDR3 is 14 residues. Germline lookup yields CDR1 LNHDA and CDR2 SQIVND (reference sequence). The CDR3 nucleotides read TGTGCCAGTAAAACGGGACAGGGTAATGAAAAACTGTTTTTT. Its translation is CASKTGQGNEKLFF.

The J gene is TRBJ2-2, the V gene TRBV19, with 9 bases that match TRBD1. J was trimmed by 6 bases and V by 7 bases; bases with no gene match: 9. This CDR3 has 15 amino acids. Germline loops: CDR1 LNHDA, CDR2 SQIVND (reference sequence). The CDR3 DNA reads TGTGCCAGTAAACCCCGGGACAGGGTAGCCGGGGAGCTGTTTTTT. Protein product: CASKPRDRVAGELFF.

CDR3 nucleotide sequence: TGTGCCATCAGTGAGTCTGTGGGAGTGGGCACCGGGGAGCTGTTTTTT. Translated, it gives CAISESVGVGTGELFF. The genes are TRBV10-3 and TRBJ2-2, with D tentatively TRBD2 (5 bases). CDR3 size: 16 residues. Between the trimmed V and J ends, which lost 0 bases and 4 bases, there was a span of 12 bases. Germline loops: CDR1 ENHRY, CDR2 SYGVKD.

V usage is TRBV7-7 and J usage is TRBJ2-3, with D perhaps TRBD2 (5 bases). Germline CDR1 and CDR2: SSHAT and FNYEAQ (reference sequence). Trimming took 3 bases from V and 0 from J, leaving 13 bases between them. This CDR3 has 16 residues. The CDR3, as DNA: TGTGCCAGCAGCTTGCTCACAGCGGCTAGCACAGATACGCAGTATTTT. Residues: CASSLLTAASTDTQYF.

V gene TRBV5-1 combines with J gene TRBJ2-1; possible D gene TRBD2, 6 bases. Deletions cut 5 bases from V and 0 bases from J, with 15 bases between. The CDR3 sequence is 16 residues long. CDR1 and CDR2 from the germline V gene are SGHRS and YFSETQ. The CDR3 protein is CASSVLSSDSYNEQFF. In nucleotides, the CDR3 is TGCGCCAGCAGTGTCCTATCTAGCGACTCCTACAATGAGCAGTTCTTC.

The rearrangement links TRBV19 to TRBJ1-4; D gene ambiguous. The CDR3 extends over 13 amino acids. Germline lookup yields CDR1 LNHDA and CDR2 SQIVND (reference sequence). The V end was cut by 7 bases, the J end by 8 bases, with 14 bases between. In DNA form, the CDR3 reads TGTGCCAGTACCAGGATCCCCGGCGAAAAACTGTTTTTT. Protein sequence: CASTRIPGEKLFF.

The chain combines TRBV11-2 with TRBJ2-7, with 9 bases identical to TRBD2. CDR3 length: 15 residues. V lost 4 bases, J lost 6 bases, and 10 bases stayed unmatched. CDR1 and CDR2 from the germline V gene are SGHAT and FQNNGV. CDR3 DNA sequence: TGTGCCAGCAGCTCCTCACGCGGGAGGGCCGTCGAGCAGTACTTC. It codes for CASSSSRGRAVEQYF.

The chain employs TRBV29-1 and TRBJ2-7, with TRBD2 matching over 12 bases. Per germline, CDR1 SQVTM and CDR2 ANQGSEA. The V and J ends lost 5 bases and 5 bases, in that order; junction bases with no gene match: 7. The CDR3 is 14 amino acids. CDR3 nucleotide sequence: TGCAGCGTTCTAGCGGGAGGGCCTATGGACGAGCAGTACTTC. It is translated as CSVLAGGPMDEQYF.